Given below is one T cell receptor (beta chain) in context. Its antigen is undetermined. The data were taken from a study of T cell repertoires in cytomegalovirus infection. Study background: The public TCR beta signatures pointed to both CMV infection and matching HLA type. Study-level results: Carriers of CMV and the relevant HLA type were discriminated by public TCR beta frequency. The ex vivo response showed dominance by HLA-C-restricted CMV-specific TCR beta clonotypes.

TCRdb re-derived calls from the reads in MiXCR, one entry per CDR3 protein. Among about 490,000 distinct CDR3 sequences listed, approximately 17% were seen once. Source material: CD8+ T cells from PBMCs. The receptor's source is a human donor in good health (CMV status not recorded). Some clones in this sample may be carry-over from other donors' samples.

CDR3 residues: CASSQDEGAGGGWAQYF. In DNA form, the CDR3 reads TGTGCCAGCAGCCAAGATGAGGGCGCTGGCGGGGGTTGGGCCCAGTACTTC. V and J are TRBV4-2 and TRBJ2-5, with 7 bases that match TRBD2. This CDR3 has 17 amino acids. Trimming at V came to 0 bases and at J to 9 bases, leaving 16 bases not matched to a gene. CDR1 and CDR2 (germline): LGHNA, YNFKEQ.